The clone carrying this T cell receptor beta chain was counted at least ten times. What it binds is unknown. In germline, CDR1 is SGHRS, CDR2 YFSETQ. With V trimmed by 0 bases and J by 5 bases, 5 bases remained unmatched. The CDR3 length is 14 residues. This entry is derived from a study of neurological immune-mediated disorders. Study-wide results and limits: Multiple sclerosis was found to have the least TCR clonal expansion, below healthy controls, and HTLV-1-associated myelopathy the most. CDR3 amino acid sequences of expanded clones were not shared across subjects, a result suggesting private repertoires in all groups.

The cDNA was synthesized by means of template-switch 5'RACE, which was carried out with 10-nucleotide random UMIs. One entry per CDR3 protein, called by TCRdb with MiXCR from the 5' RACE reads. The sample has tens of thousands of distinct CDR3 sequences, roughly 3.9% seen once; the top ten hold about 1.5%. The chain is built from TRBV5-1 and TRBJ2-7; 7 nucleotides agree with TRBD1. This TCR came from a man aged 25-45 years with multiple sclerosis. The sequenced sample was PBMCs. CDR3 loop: CASSLVQGDDEQYF. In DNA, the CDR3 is TGCGCCAGCAGCTTGGTGCAGGGGGACGACGAGCAGTACTTC.